The clone carrying this T cell receptor (beta chain) was counted once. These data are taken from a study of blood T cell repertoires in COVID-19. Overall study: Samples representing acute and convalescent COVID-19 were sourced from the United States, Italy and Spain. Sample material is recorded as cDNA or gDNA derived from T cells, B-cell-depleted T cells, or PBMCs.

In the original analysis: Using reference gene primer amplification, nucleated cell counts were estimated. Assay used: immunoSEQ multiplex PCR; TCRdb lists only in-frame clones, some missing. V and J calls and clone size are as listed in that table; D and trimming were resolved from the DNA. The repertoire holds 70,000 to 75,000 clones, with about 80% as singletons. V shed 2 bases, J shed 5 bases, and the junction held 6 bases outside the gene matches. The germline gives CDR1 KGHDR, CDR2 SFDVKD. This CDR3 region has 15 residues. The receptor was derived from a man between 65 and 79 years old with acute or convalescent COVID-19. The sequenced sample consisted of peripheral blood. The V call is TRBV24-1, the J call TRBJ2-7; 9 bases fit TRBD1. The CDR3 DNA follows: TGTGCCACCAGTGATTCGGGACAGGGAACCCACGAGCAGTACTTC. This encodes CATSDSGQGTHEQYF.